This passage covers 17 T cell receptor beta chains from one sample sequenced in a study of regulatory T cells in long-lasting Graves disease. Through Arm-PCR of CDR3 regions and iRepertoire HTBI primers, TCR beta libraries were built. Each CDR3 protein is one row after TCRdb ran MiXCR on the multiplex PCR reads. The data contain 410,000 or so distinct CDR3 sequences, 14% to 15% of them seen just once; the ten biggest clones take up approximately 15%. As for time point: newly diagnosed GD, antithyroid drugs for less than 3 months. There was RNA extracted from PBMCs, and the TCR library was made from it. Another study also made use of these data, one on T cells in Graves' hyperthyroidism and ophthalmopathy.

The sample here was peripheral blood mononuclear cells (PBMCs), taken at new diagnosis, from a patient treated with antithyroid drugs. The receptors shown here come from a woman aged 25-40 years with Graves disease.

As for this clonotype: A much bigger clone sits one base away, suggesting this may be a read error. The rearrangement uses TRBV11-2 and TRBJ2-1; D unclear. This CDR3 has 14 residues. Trimming took off 0 bases at V and 10 bases at J, with 13 bases between the two ends. Looked up from germline, CDR1 is SGHAT and CDR2 is FQNNGV. CDR3 coding DNA: TGTGCCAGCAGCTTAGATCCAGGATTCTACGAGCAGTTCTTC. This translates into CASSLDPGFYEQFF. The variable domain in full, with the rest retrieved from reference TRBV11-2 and TRBJ2-1, is EAGVAQSPRYKIIEKRQSVAFWCNPISGHATLYWYQQILGQGPKLLIQFQNNGVVDDSQLPKDRFSAERLKGVDSTLKIQPAKLEDSAVYLCASSLDPGFYEQFFGPGTRLTVL.

This clonotype was found many times. The chain employs TRBV10-3 and TRBJ2-7; the match to TRBD1 covers 10 bases. Germline CDR1 reads ENHRY; CDR2 reads SYGVKD. The CDR3 runs 14 residues. V was clipped by 5 bases and J by 5 bases; unmatched bases: 6. The CDR3 bases are TGTGCCATCAGTCGACAGGGGGCTAGGAACGAGCAGTACTTC. Translated: CAISRQGARNEQYF.

This chain connects TRBV6-1 to TRBJ2-5, with TRBD1 identical over 7 bases. The CDR3 spans 14 residues. The germline V gene has CDR1 MNHNS and CDR2 SASEGT. V gave up 8 bases and J gave up 2 bases; unmatched junction bases: 8. CDR3 amino acids: CASQSSGQQETQYF. The DNA of the CDR3 is TGTGCCAGCCAAAGTTCGGGACAGCAAGAGACCCAGTACTTC.

This clonotype was counted many times. The CDR3 loop reads CASPLMGGELFF. CDR3 DNA sequence: TGTGCCAGCCCCTTAATGGGCGGGGAGCTGTTTTTT. The chain links TRBV7-8 to TRBJ2-2, with no clear D. CDR1 and CDR2 (germline): SGHVS, FQNEAQ. Trimming removed 8 bases at V and 7 bases at J, with 11 bases between. CDR3 length: 12 amino acids.

In this sample, this clonotype turned up a few times. The chain couples TRBV5-1 to TRBJ2-7; tentative D call: TRBD1 (8 bases). Germline CDR1 is SGHRS and CDR2 is YFSETQ. V gave up 2 bases and J gave up 3 bases, with 18 bases separating them. This CDR3 is 16 amino acids long. This CDR3 is CASSFRGGTGDYEQYF. CDR3 nucleotides: TGCGCCAGCAGCTTCAGGGGGGGGACAGGAGACTACGAGCAGTACTTC.

On this clonotype itself: A single base separates this from a much larger clone, so it may be a read error. The CDR3 spells CARSVDYGYTF. The CDR3 DNA reads as TGTGCCCGCTCCGTTGACTATGGCTACACCTTC. The chain uses TRBV30 and TRBJ1-2, with D uncertain. The V and J ends lost 8 bases and 3 bases respectively, with 10 bases between them. The length of the CDR3 is 11 residues. Germline V CDR1 and CDR2: GTSNPN, SVGIG (reference sequence).

This clonotype has more than one count but fewer than ten. The junction does not match germline at one end; this may be a read error. V gene TRBV12-3 or TRBV12-4 combines with J gene TRBJ1-3; no definite D call. The length of the CDR3 is 10 residues. CDR3 sequence: CASSRLFMDF. CDR3 bases: TGTGCCAGCAGTCGACTCTTTATGGATTTT.

The gene calls are TRBV9 and TRBJ2-1; tentative D call: TRBD2 (5 bases). The germline V gene has CDR1 SGDLS and CDR2 YYNGEE. The CDR3 is 15 amino acids. The V end lost 1 base, the J end lost 6 bases, and 14 bases lay between the germline ends. In DNA form, the CDR3 reads TGTGCCAGCAGCGTATGGGCTAGCACCGGCAATGAGCAGTTCTTC. It translates to CASSVWASTGNEQFF.

This clonotype was picked up many times. The chain employs TRBV18 and TRBJ1-2; TRBD1 aligns across 7 bases. There are 14 residues in the CDR3. CDR1 and CDR2 (germline): KGHSH, LQKENI. Trimming removed 2 bases from V and 2 bases from J; junction bases left unmatched: 2. Here the CDR3 reads CASSPGTENYGYTF. The CDR3 DNA follows: TGTGCCAGCTCACCAGGGACAGAGAACTATGGCTACACCTTC.

Ten or more counts support this clonotype. The chain recombines TRBV3-1 with TRBJ1-5, with 9 bases fitting TRBD1. The CDR3 loop spans 15 amino acids. Germline values: CDR1 LGHDT, CDR2 YNNKEL (reference sequence). V lost 2 bases and J lost 6; bases outside the gene matches: 5. The CDR3 sequence is CASSQSTGGTQPQHF. In DNA form, the CDR3 reads TGTGCCAGCAGCCAATCGACAGGGGGAACTCAGCCCCAGCATTTT.

This chain joins TRBV10-2 and TRBJ2-3; tentative D call: TRBD1 (6 bases). The CDR3 totals 13 residues. Trimming cost V 7 bases and J 0 bases, with 8 bases left between them. Germline V lookup: CDR1 WSHSY, CDR2 SAAADI. The CDR3 bases are TGCGCCAGCAAGGACAGTAGCACAGATACGCAGTATTTT. It specifies CASKDSSTDTQYF.

The chain couples TRBV29-1 to TRBJ2-3; 7 bases agree with TRBD2. Germline loops: CDR1 SQVTM, CDR2 ANQGSEA. The CDR3 sequence is 15 residues long. With 7 bases clipped from V and 4 bases from J, the junction kept 14 bases outside the gene matches. For the CDR3, the DNA is TGCAGCGGGGCGAAACTAGCGCCCGCCCCAGATACGCAGTATTTT. This encodes CSGAKLAPAPDTQYF.

This clonotype came up a few times. DNA for the CDR3: TGCGCCAGCAGCCAAGGGGTATCGGCTAGCGGGGGCGAGGAGCAGTACTTC. Amino acids: CASSQGVSASGGEEQYF. This chain connects TRBV4-1 to TRBJ2-7, with 10 bases that match TRBD2. CDR3 length: 17 residues. The trim removed 1 base at V and 7 bases at J, leaving 13 bases unmatched. Germline V gene sequence: CDR1 MGHRA, CDR2 YSYEKL.

V usage is TRBV5-4 and J usage is TRBJ2-5; 7 bases match TRBD1. The CDR3 is 15 residues long. Germline values: CDR1 SGHNT, CDR2 YYREEE (reference sequence). The V gene end was trimmed by 4 bases and the J gene end by 4 bases; junction bases not matched to a gene: 10. CDR3 residues: CASSMNRDSSETQYF. CDR3 DNA: TGTGCCAGCAGCATGAATCGGGACAGTTCAGAGACCCAGTACTTC.

This chain uses TRBV7-2 with TRBJ2-2; 8 bases agree with TRBD1. V was pared by 3 bases and J by 7 bases, with 7 bases of the junction left unmatched. The CDR3 has 15 residues. The V gene's germline CDR1 is SGHTA and CDR2 FQGNSA. This chain's CDR3 is CASSFQDRAFGELFF. The CDR3 coding sequence is TGTGCCAGCAGCTTCCAGGACAGGGCGTTCGGGGAGCTGTTTTTT. Filled out from reference TRBV7-2 and TRBJ2-2, the complete variable domain reads GAGVSQSPSNKVTEKGKDVELRCDPISGHTALYWYRQSLGQGLEFLIYFQGNSAPDKSGLPSDRFSAERTGGSVSTLTIQRTQQEDSAVYLCASSFQDRAFGELFFGEGSRLTVL.

This chain uses TRBV20-1 with TRBJ1-1, with a tentative D call TRBD1 (6 bases). The germline CDR1 and CDR2 sequences are DFQATT and SNEGSKA (reference sequence). This CDR3 has 15 amino acids. The V end lost 5 bases, the J end lost 0 bases, and 16 bases lay between the germline ends. Here the CDR3 reads CSARSSGALNTEAFF. CDR3 in DNA: TGCAGTGCTCGCTCATCAGGGGCCCTGAACACTGAAGCTTTCTTT.

This clonotype was counted a few times. This chain links TRBV3-1 with TRBJ2-5; TRBD2 matches 8 bases. The germline V gene encodes CDR1 LGHDT and CDR2 YNNKEL (reference sequence). This CDR3 has 20 amino acids. J was trimmed by 2 bases and V by 0 bases; bases with no gene match: 17. CDR3 residues: CASSQDSRRRISGTQETQYF. For the CDR3, the DNA is TGTGCCAGCAGCCAAGATAGTAGGAGGCGAATTAGCGGGACTCAAGAGACCCAGTACTTC.